Shown below are 24 T cell receptor beta chains from a single sample sequenced in a study of T cell responses to AZD1222 COVID-19 vaccine. Data came from immunoSEQ multiplex PCR; TCRdb stores just in-frame clones and leaves some out. The table lists about 78,000 clones, approximately 90% of them singletons. This specimen consisted of peripheral blood, obtained on day 0 of AZD1222 vaccination. These receptors were obtained from an adult in good health.

This clone was observed once. The chain couples TRBV18 to TRBJ1-1; D is unresolved. With 4 bases removed from V and 1 base from J, the gap between germline ends came to 7 bases. The CDR3 totals 13 residues. Germline CDR1 reads KGHSH; CDR2 reads LQKENI. The CDR3: CASSLPENTEAFF. DNA of the CDR3: TGTGCCAGCTCACTACCTGAGAACACTGAAGCTTTCTTT.

This chain links TRBV3-1 (or the pseudogene TRBV3-2) with TRBJ1-2, with TRBD1 identical over 7 bases. The CDR3 has 14 amino acids. Germline values: CDR1 LGHDT, CDR2 YNNKEL (reference sequence). The ends lost 5 bases at V and 8 bases at J; junction bases unmatched: 11. For the CDR3, the DNA is TGTGCCAGCAGCTCCCCGGACAGGACCAGGGGCTACACCTTC. Residues: CASSSPDRTRGYTF.

J is TRBJ1-6 and V is TRBV9; D is unclear. V was trimmed by 2 bases and J by 2 bases, leaving 8 bases between them. This CDR3 contains 15 residues. CDR1 SGDLS and CDR2 YYNGEE come from the germline V gene. The CDR3 DNA reads TGTGCCAGCAGCGTCGGGAGCCCCTATAATTCACCCCTCCACTTT. This sequence encodes CASSVGSPYNSPLHF.

The chain recombines TRBV3-1 (or the pseudogene TRBV3-2) with TRBJ1-5, with unresolved D. Germline lookup yields CDR1 LGHDT and CDR2 YNNKEL (reference sequence). Trimming removed 4 bases from V and 8 bases from J, with 6 bases in between. The CDR3 sequence is 11 residues long. The CDR3 loop is CASSPVKPQHF. The CDR3 nucleotides are TGTGCCAGCAGCCCAGTAAAGCCCCAGCATTTT.

J is TRBJ1-2 and V is TRBV7-8; D unclear. The CDR3 has 14 residues. CDR1 and CDR2 (germline): SGHVS, FQNEAQ. V lost 0 bases and J lost 7, with 12 bases in between. The chain's CDR3 is CASSLASAGSGYTF. CDR3 nucleotides: TGTGCCAGCAGCTTAGCGAGCGCGGGGTCTGGCTACACCTTC.

The table lists this clone with a few counts. This chain joins TRBV30 and TRBJ1-1; D not resolved. Germline V lookup: CDR1 GTSNPN, CDR2 SVGIG (reference sequence). The CDR3 is 11 residues long. The V end lost 1 base, the J end lost 9 bases, and 9 bases lay between the germline ends. The CDR3 is CAWSEERQAFF. The CDR3 DNA is TGTGCCTGGAGTGAGGAGCGCCAAGCTTTCTTT. The variable domain in full, completed from reference TRBV30 and TRBJ1-1, reads SQTIHQWPATLVQPVGSPLSLECTVEGTSNPNLYWYRQAAGRGLQLLFYSVGIGQISSEVPQNLSASRPQDRQFILSSKKLLLSDSGFYLCAWSEERQAFFGQGTRLTVV.

The V and J genes are TRBV7-8 and TRBJ2-7; D possibly corresponds to TRBD2 (6 bases). The CDR3 contains 15 residues. Germline assignment: CDR1 SGHVS and CDR2 FQNEAQ. V was cut by 1 base and J by 2 bases, with 12 bases left in between. CDR3 nucleotides: TGTGCCAGCAGCTTAGTGTCCCCGGGGGCCTACGAGCAGTACTTC. Its protein product is CASSLVSPGAYEQYF.

This chain joins TRBV23-1 and TRBJ2-2; 9 bases fit TRBD1. TRBV23-1 is filed as an ORF, its function uncertain. This CDR3 contains 20 residues. V lost 3 bases, J lost 3 bases, and 17 bases stayed unmatched. The CDR3 loop is CASSHSSGTGLHLDTGELFF. DNA of the CDR3: TGCGCCAGCAGTCACAGCTCCGGGACAGGGCTGCATCTTGACACCGGGGAGCTGTTTTTT.

The table lists this clone with a count of one. The chain couples TRBV19 to TRBJ2-3; a possible D gene is TRBD1 (6 bases). This CDR3 contains 16 residues. Deletions cut 3 bases from V and 4 bases from J, with 17 bases between. Germline lookup yields CDR1 LNHDA and CDR2 SQIVND (reference sequence). The CDR3 DNA reads as TGTGCCAGTAGTATGGGAACAGGGAATTCGGCAGATACGCAGTATTTT. This translates into CASSMGTGNSADTQYF.

The chain combines TRBV20-1 with TRBJ2-3, with 10 bases matching TRBD2. V was pared by 3 bases and J by 2 bases, with 8 bases of the junction left unmatched. Per germline, CDR1 DFQATT and CDR2 SNEGSKA (reference sequence). The CDR3 length is 16 residues. This CDR3 is CSASGTLAGPTDTQYF. The CDR3 coding sequence is TGCAGTGCTAGTGGAACACTAGCGGGACCCACAGATACGCAGTATTTT.

This chain links TRBV5-6 with TRBJ2-1; 9 bases agree with TRBD1. V lost 0 bases to trimming and J lost 6 bases; unmatched junction nucleotides: 13. The CDR3 runs 18 residues. Germline assignment: CDR1 SGHDT and CDR2 YYEEEE. CDR3 in amino acids: CASSLVGTGTGTFNEQFF. The CDR3 DNA reads as TGTGCCAGCAGCTTGGTGGGTACCGGGACAGGGACGTTCAATGAGCAGTTCTTC.

The chain is built from TRBV5-4 and TRBJ1-2, with TRBD1 identical over 8 bases. This CDR3 spans 15 amino acids. Per the germline V gene, CDR1 is SGHNT and CDR2 is YYREEE (reference sequence). Germline trimming cut 4 bases from V and 8 bases from J; bases unmatched to any gene: 13. CDR3 sequence reads: CASSTLTGAVLGYTF. The CDR3, as DNA: TGTGCCAGCAGCACTCTGACAGGGGCAGTTTTGGGCTACACCTTC. The full variable domain, with the rest looked up from reference TRBV5-4 and TRBJ1-2, is ETGVTQSPTHLIKTRGQQVTLRCSSQSGHNTVSWYQQALGQGPQFIFQYYREEENGRGNFPPRFSGLQFPNYSSELNVNALELDDSALYLCASSTLTGAVLGYTFGSGTRLTVV.

This sequence joins TRBV6-2 or TRBV6-3 and TRBJ2-7, with 11 bases that match TRBD2. In germline, CDR1 is MNHEY, CDR2 SVGEGT. V dropped 8 bases and J dropped 4; count of bases not matched to a gene: 10. The CDR3 is 15 residues long. CDR3 sequence (DNA): TGTGCCAGCCGCCCGGGGACTAGCGGCAAGTACGAGCAGTACTTC. Translation gives CASRPGTSGKYEQYF.

V is TRBV15 and J is TRBJ2-7, with a weak D call TRBD1 (6 bases). Germline V gene lookup returns CDR1 LNHNV and CDR2 YYDKDF (reference sequence). This CDR3 region has 14 residues. The V and J ends lost 1 base and 4 bases respectively, with 11 bases between them. CDR3: CATSRAGVGYEQYF. CDR3 in DNA: TGTGCCACCAGCAGAGCAGGGGTAGGGTACGAGCAGTACTTC.

As to this clone: Additional DNA sequences in this sample encode the identical CDR3. The chain recombines TRBV9 with TRBJ2-5, with TRBD1 matching 7 bases. Germline CDR1 and CDR2: SGDLS and YYNGEE. The V gene end was trimmed by 2 bases and the J gene end by 2 bases; junction bases not matched to a gene: 6. The CDR3 consists of 15 residues. The CDR3 coding sequence is TGTGCCAGCAGCGTGGAAGGGGACAGTCAAGAGACCCAGTACTTC. Its translation is CASSVEGDSQETQYF.

The chain joins TRBV5-5 to TRBJ1-3; D may be TRBD1 (6 bases). V dropped 0 bases and J dropped 0 bases, with 16 bases sitting between them. Germline V gene lookup returns CDR1 SGHKS and CDR2 YYEKEE (reference sequence). The CDR3 totals 18 residues. The CDR3: CASSLAVGQSTSGNTIYF. CDR3 nucleotide sequence: TGTGCCAGCAGCTTGGCTGTCGGACAGAGCACCTCTGGAAACACCATATATTTT.

The chain carries TRBV5-1 and TRBJ2-2, with 12 bases identical to TRBD2. V lost 4 bases and J lost 6; bases outside the gene matches: 7. CDR1 is SGHRS, CDR2 YFSETQ, per germline. The CDR3 runs to 16 residues. DNA for the CDR3: TGCGCCAGCAGCATTCCTAGCGGGAGGGGGTCCGGGGAGCTGTTTTTT. It is translated as CASSIPSGRGSGELFF.

The table lists this clone with a count of one. The CDR3 reads CASSSNTDTQYF. The CDR3 DNA follows: TGTGCCAGCAGCTCGAACACAGATACGCAGTATTTT. The chain combines TRBV5-4 with TRBJ2-3; D not resolved. Germline CDR1 and CDR2: SGHNT and YYREEE (reference sequence). The CDR3 totals 12 residues. Trimming left V 3 bases short and J 2 bases short, with 4 bases between.

V and J are TRBV3-1 (or the pseudogene TRBV3-2) and TRBJ2-1; D possibly corresponds to TRBD2 (6 bases). From germline, CDR1 is LGHDT and CDR2 YNNKEL (reference sequence). Trimming left V 6 bases short and J 0 bases short, with 15 bases between. The CDR3 extends over 16 amino acids. CDR3 in DNA: TGTGCCAGCAGTCTGAATAGCGGATTCTCCTACAATGAGCAGTTCTTC. Encoded protein: CASSLNSGFSYNEQFF.

This rearrangement joins TRBV5-5 to TRBJ2-3, with TRBD2 matching over 14 bases. Germline V gives CDR1 SGHKS, CDR2 YYEKEE (reference sequence). This CDR3 is 14 amino acids long. The trim removed 8 bases at V and 5 bases at J, leaving 4 bases unmatched. The CDR3 DNA is TGTGCCAGTCGACTAGCGGGAGGGAAAGATACGCAGTATTTT. Encoded protein: CASRLAGGKDTQYF.

V is TRBV12-3 or TRBV12-4 and J is TRBJ2-1; D gene unclear. The CDR3 loop spans 11 amino acids. Trimming removed 10 bases at V and 6 bases at J, with 10 bases between. CDR3 sequence: CATGPFNEQFF. CDR3 in DNA: TGTGCCACCGGCCCATTCAATGAGCAGTTCTTC.

The chain links TRBV25-1 to TRBJ2-2; 8 bases line up with TRBD2. The CDR3 has 15 amino acids. CDR1 is MGHDK, CDR2 SYGVNS, per germline. Germline trimming cut 10 bases from V and 5 bases from J; bases unmatched to any gene: 12. The CDR3 here is CATLSAGVGTGELFF. As DNA, the CDR3 is TGTGCCACCCTATCAGCGGGAGTAGGTACCGGGGAGCTGTTTTTT.

V is TRBV5-5 and J is TRBJ2-2; 14 bases line up with TRBD2. Losses at the gene ends were 4 bases for V and 5 bases for J; bases not matched to a gene: 4. Germline CDR1 SGHKS, CDR2 YYEKEE (reference sequence). The CDR3 loop spans 16 amino acids. CDR3 loop: CASSPGLAGGTGELFF. CDR3 DNA sequence: TGTGCCAGCAGCCCTGGACTAGCGGGAGGTACCGGGGAGCTGTTTTTT.

V gene TRBV28 combines with J gene TRBJ2-7; D gene uncertain. Germline V lookup: CDR1 MDHEN, CDR2 SYDVKM. The CDR3 covers 13 residues. Trimming removed 8 bases from V and 2 bases from J, with 13 bases in between. The CDR3 nucleotides read TGTGCCAGCCTTGACGGTCTAACCTACGAGCAGTACTTC. It is translated as CASLDGLTYEQYF.